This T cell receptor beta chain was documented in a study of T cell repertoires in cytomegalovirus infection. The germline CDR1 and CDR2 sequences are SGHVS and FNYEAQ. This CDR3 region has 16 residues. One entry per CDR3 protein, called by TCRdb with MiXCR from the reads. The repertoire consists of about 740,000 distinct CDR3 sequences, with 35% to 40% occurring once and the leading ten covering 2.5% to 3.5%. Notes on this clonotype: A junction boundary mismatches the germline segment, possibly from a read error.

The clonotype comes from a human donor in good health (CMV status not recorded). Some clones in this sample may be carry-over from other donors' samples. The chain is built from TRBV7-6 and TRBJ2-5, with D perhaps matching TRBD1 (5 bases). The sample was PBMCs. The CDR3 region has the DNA TGTTCCAGCAGCTTAGGGGCCTGGGTCCTTTCACAGACCCAGTACTTC. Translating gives CSSSLGAWVLSQTQYF.